Below are 14 T cell receptor beta chains sequenced from a single sample in a study of metastatic and nonmetastatic thyroid tumors (dated by TCRdb to 2020 to 2022). Libraries were built with PCR. The sample was run on an Illumina HiSeq 4000. TCRdb reprocessed the public reads (quality trimming at Q25 with fastp, clone calling with MiXCR) and kept in-frame beta chains. This sample gives about 93,000 clones in total; about an eighth of them show up just once. Approximately 10% of the sample goes to the ten largest clones. No treatment had been received by any patient before thyroid surgery. The sample consisted of blood. Every receptor here comes from a female donor with papillary thyroid cancer or a benign thyroid nodule (not recorded which). Some clones in this sample may be carry-over from other donors' samples.

At least ten counts were recorded for this clone. This chain joins TRBV27 and TRBJ2-1; no firm D call. CDR1 is MNHEY, CDR2 SMNVEV, per germline (reference sequence). The CDR3 is made up of 18 amino acids. The V end lost 1 base, the J end lost 0 bases, and 16 bases lay between the germline ends. The chain's CDR3 is CASSLWSPAASSYNEQFF. CDR3 bases: TGTGCCAGCAGTTTATGGTCCCCCGCGGCGAGCTCCTACAATGAGCAGTTCTTC.

There are many counts of this clone. This rearrangement joins TRBV5-1 to TRBJ2-5, with 10 nucleotides matching TRBD2. Per the germline V gene, CDR1 is SGHRS and CDR2 is YFSETQ. V lost 0 bases to trimming and J lost 4 bases; unmatched junction nucleotides: 9. The CDR3 extends over 17 amino acids. CDR3 DNA sequence: TGCGCCAGCAGCTTGGCCTTTCTAGCGGGAGTCGGAGAGACCCAGTACTTC. Its translation: CASSLAFLAGVGETQYF.

V and J are TRBV6-2 or TRBV6-3 and TRBJ2-7; TRBD1 agrees at 9 bases. Germline values: CDR1 MNHEY, CDR2 SVGEGT. V shed 6 bases and J 7 bases; nucleotides not matched to a gene: 10. CDR3 length: 14 amino acids. CDR3 protein: CASSPTAGTGEQYF. In nucleotides, the CDR3 is TGTGCCAGCAGCCCAACAGCCGGGACAGGGGAGCAGTACTTC.

This clone was recorded many times. This chain connects TRBV20-1 to TRBJ2-4, with 11 bases matching TRBD2. CDR1 DFQATT and CDR2 SNEGSKA come from the germline V gene (reference sequence). V lost 5 bases to trimming and J lost 7 bases; unmatched junction nucleotides: 4. The CDR3 runs 13 residues. CDR3 nucleotides: TGCAGTGCTCTGCGGACTAGCGGGAACATTCAGTACTTC. Translation gives CSALRTSGNIQYF.

This clone was found many times. This chain links TRBV19 with TRBJ2-1; 8 bases map to TRBD1. The V gene end was trimmed by 6 bases and the J gene end by 8 bases; junction bases not matched to a gene: 15. Germline V gene lookup returns CDR1 LNHDA and CDR2 SQIVND (reference sequence). The CDR3 is 16 residues long. CDR3 nucleotide sequence: TGTGCCAGTAGACAGCGGACAGGGTTTGGTAAGCATGAGCAGTTCTTC. It translates to CASRQRTGFGKHEQFF.

This clone showed up many times. This sequence joins TRBV15 and TRBJ2-1; 10 bases are shared with TRBD2. Trimming cost V 0 bases and J 6 bases; bases outside gene matches: 8. In germline, CDR1 is LNHNV, CDR2 YYDKDF (reference sequence). The CDR3 is made up of 17 amino acids. The CDR3 loop reads CATSRDRLAGVSNEQFF. CDR3 DNA: TGTGCCACCAGCAGAGATCGTCTAGCGGGAGTTAGCAATGAGCAGTTCTTC.

This clone has at least ten counts. This rearrangement joins TRBV11-1 to TRBJ2-3, with 10 nucleotides matching TRBD2. V shed 1 base, J shed 4 bases, and the junction held 5 bases outside the gene matches. This CDR3 comprises 16 residues. The germline V gene encodes CDR1 SGHAT and CDR2 FQDESV (reference sequence). CDR3 region: CASSLGLAGAADTQYF. The CDR3 nucleotides read TGTGCCAGCAGCTTAGGACTAGCGGGCGCTGCAGATACGCAGTATTTT.

This clone was seen repeatedly, ten times or more. This specimen includes other DNA sequences encoding the same CDR3. The chain is built from TRBV19 and TRBJ2-2, with TRBD1 as a possible D gene (6 bases). The CDR3 length is 15 residues. Trimming shortened V by 6 bases and J by 0 bases, and 11 bases separated the two germline ends. CDR1 and CDR2 (germline): LNHDA, SQIVND (reference sequence). The CDR3 spells CASRLGAANTGELFF. The CDR3 coding sequence is TGTGCCAGTAGATTGGGGGCCGCGAACACCGGGGAGCTGTTTTTT.

This clone was detected many times. The V call is TRBV9, the J call TRBJ2-1; D gene unclear. The V and J ends lost 4 bases and 9 bases respectively, with 14 bases between them. The CDR3 runs to 13 residues. In germline, CDR1 is SGDLS, CDR2 YYNGEE. CDR3 in DNA: TGTGCCAGCAGCCTCCCGCCCGGATTTGAGCAGTTCTTC. As protein: CASSLPPGFEQFF.

In this sample, this clone turned up many times. The J gene is TRBJ2-3, the V gene TRBV27; 16 bases agree with TRBD2. The CDR3 has 19 amino acids. J lost 4 bases, V lost 4 bases, and 11 bases had no gene match. Per germline, CDR1 MNHEY and CDR2 SMNVEV (reference sequence). In nucleotides, the CDR3 is TGTGCCAGCAGTTCGGGACTAGCGGGAGGGCAAGGTTCCCCAGATACGCAGTATTTT. As protein: CASSSGLAGGQGSPDTQYF.

This clone was picked up many times. The chain couples TRBV30 to TRBJ1-2; 7 positions match TRBD1. This CDR3 has 14 residues. With 2 bases clipped from V and 7 bases from J, the junction kept 10 bases outside the gene matches. Germline V lookup: CDR1 GTSNPN, CDR2 SVGIG (reference sequence). The CDR3 sequence: CAWSRQGKTGGYTF. The CDR3 coding sequence is TGTGCCTGGAGTCGACAGGGAAAAACTGGTGGCTACACCTTC. Based on the CDR3 plus reference TRBV30 and TRBJ1-2, the full variable domain is SQTIHQWPATLVQPVGSPLSLECTVEGTSNPNLYWYRQAAGRGLQLLFYSVGIGQISSEVPQNLSASRPQDRQFILSSKKLLLSDSGFYLCAWSRQGKTGGYTFGSGTRLTVV.

The sample holds a few counts of this clone. The chain uses TRBV5-4 and TRBJ1-2, with D unclear. Per germline, CDR1 SGHNT and CDR2 YYREEE (reference sequence). This CDR3 has 15 residues. V shed 3 bases and J shed 4 bases, with 16 bases lying between them. The CDR3 sequence is CASSSPARGGYGYTF. The CDR3 nucleotides read TGTGCCAGCAGCTCCCCGGCCCGGGGTGGCTATGGCTACACCTTC.

Turning to this clone: Relative to the germline gene, one junction end is altered; a read error may explain this. The V call is TRBV12-5, the J call TRBJ2-5; TRBD1 agrees at 7 bases. The germline V gene has CDR1 LGHNT and CDR2 FRNRAP. The CDR3 spans 13 residues. Here the CDR3 reads CASAPGGRESQYF. The CDR3 nucleotides are TGTGCTAGTGCTCCAGGGGGAAGAGAGAGCCAGTACTTC.

This clone was recorded many times. The chain recombines TRBV9 with TRBJ2-5; either TRBD1 or TRBD2 may supply D (5 bases each). The germline V gene has CDR1 SGDLS and CDR2 YYNGEE. V was shortened by 0 bases and J by 5 bases, with 11 bases between the two germline ends. The CDR3 is 14 residues long. The DNA of the CDR3 is TGTGCCAGCAGCGTAGGCGGCGAGGGGGAGACCCAGTACTTC. This translates into CASSVGGEGETQYF.